These 20 T cell receptor beta chains were sequenced from one sample in a study of blood T cell repertoires in COVID-19. Method: immunoSEQ multiplex PCR; TCRdb's copy keeps in-frame clones and lacks some. The sample contains approximately 220,000 clones, 83% of which appear only once. Sequencing was carried out using PBMCs or T cells enriched from blood (not recorded which). The source of these receptors is a woman aged 40 to 55 who had been exposed to COVID-19.

The table lists this clone with a count of one. This sequence joins TRBV2 and TRBJ1-4; weak D call: TRBD1 (6 bases). CDR1 and CDR2 (germline): SNHLY, FYNNEI. The V end lost 10 bases, the J end lost 7 bases, and 25 bases lay between the germline ends. The CDR3 is 16 residues long. The CDR3, as DNA: TGTGCCACCACCAGCGGGGGCGGAGGAGTCGGTGAAAAACTGTTTTTT. Protein sequence: CATTSGGGGVGEKLFF.

V and J are TRBV12-3 or TRBV12-4 and TRBJ1-1; D unclear. The CDR3 runs to 13 residues. V dropped 6 bases and J dropped 4 bases, with 12 bases sitting between them. The CDR3 spells CASSRSGSTEAFF. DNA of the CDR3: TGTGCCAGCAGCCGAAGTGGTAGCACTGAAGCTTTCTTT.

The V gene is TRBV5-8, the J gene TRBJ2-7; the match to TRBD1 covers 7 bases. Looked up from germline, CDR1 is SGHTS and CDR2 is YDEGEE. J was trimmed by 1 base and V by 1 base; bases with no gene match: 8. The CDR3 length is 16 residues. CDR3 amino acids: CASSLNYATGSYEQYF. In DNA, the CDR3 is TGTGCCAGCAGCTTGAATTACGCGACAGGGTCCTACGAGCAGTACTTC.

This clone was counted between two and nine times. The rearrangement joins TRBV7-9 to TRBJ2-2, with a tentative D call TRBD2 (6 bases). This CDR3 is built from 14 residues. Deletions cut 5 bases from V and 6 bases from J, with 13 bases between. CDR1 and CDR2 (germline): SEHNR, FQNEAQ (reference sequence). Written as DNA, the CDR3 is TGTGCCAGCAGCCTACCGACTAGTCCCGGGGAGCTGTTTTTT. Its protein is CASSLPTSPGELFF.

The chain joins TRBV10-3 to TRBJ1-1; D unresolved. Germline assignment: CDR1 ENHRY and CDR2 SYGVKD. The CDR3 extends over 14 amino acids. V lost 8 bases and J lost 3, with 16 bases in between. CDR3 DNA sequence: TGTGCCATCTGCGGGCAGGATAGGGACACTGAAGCTTTCTTT. Translating it yields CAICGQDRDTEAFF.

This clone appeared a single time. The chain uses TRBV12-3 or TRBV12-4 and TRBJ2-1; 7 bases fit TRBD1. Germline trimming cut 7 bases from V and 8 bases from J; bases unmatched to any gene: 8. This CDR3 comprises 13 residues. The CDR3 DNA follows: TGTGCCAGCAACGCGAACAGGGGAGATGAGCAGTTCTTC. Translated, it gives CASNANRGDEQFF.

This chain connects TRBV3-1 (or the pseudogene TRBV3-2) to TRBJ2-1; a weak D match, TRBD2 (6 bases). This CDR3 has 15 amino acids. The germline V gene encodes CDR1 LGHDT and CDR2 YNNKEL (reference sequence). V lost 5 bases to trimming and J lost 6 bases, with 17 bases between them. Written as DNA, the CDR3 is TGTGCCAGCAGCGCCTTGGAGGGGTTCGGCAATGAGCAGTTCTTC. This gives the protein CASSALEGFGNEQFF.

The genes are TRBV3-1 (or the pseudogene TRBV3-2) and TRBJ2-7; tentatively, D is TRBD1 (6 bases). The CDR3 runs 13 residues. Deletions cut 1 base from V and 2 bases from J, with 6 bases between. CDR1 and CDR2 (germline): LGHDT, YNNKEL (reference sequence). This chain's CDR3 is CASSQGQAYEQYF. The CDR3 bases are TGTGCCAGCAGCCAAGGACAGGCCTACGAGCAGTACTTC.

The rearrangement links TRBV20-1 to TRBJ2-1, with D possibly matching TRBD1 (6 bases). The CDR3 sequence is 11 residues long. V was trimmed by 2 bases and J by 10 bases, leaving 9 bases between them. Germline CDR1 and CDR2: DFQATT and SNEGSKA (reference sequence). Written as DNA, the CDR3 is TGCAGTGCTAGACCCCAGGGGGAGCAGTTCTTC. This encodes CSARPQGEQFF.

This clone was seen a handful of times. This chain uses TRBV11-2 with TRBJ1-1; tentatively, D is TRBD1 (6 bases). The CDR3 has 15 residues. V lost 4 bases and J 1 base, leaving 13 bases between the germline ends. Germline values: CDR1 SGHAT, CDR2 FQNNGV. CDR3 in amino acids: CASSSFRTANTEAFF. The CDR3 nucleotides are TGTGCCAGCAGCTCATTTCGGACAGCGAACACTGAAGCTTTCTTT.

The rearrangement uses TRBV4-3 and TRBJ2-5; D might be TRBD1 (6 bases). The CDR3 spans 16 residues. V gave up 0 bases and J gave up 6 bases, with 17 bases separating them. Per germline, CDR1 LGHNA and CDR2 YSLEER. In nucleotides, the CDR3 is TGCGCCAGCAGCCAAGATTCCGGACAGACAACGAAGACCCAGTACTTC. This codes for CASSQDSGQTTKTQYF.

The chain has TRBV2 and TRBJ2-1; 8 bases match TRBD1. CDR1 SNHLY and CDR2 FYNNEI come from the germline V gene. The CDR3 spans 15 residues. Trimming cost V 7 bases and J 8 bases; bases outside gene matches: 13. The DNA for the CDR3 is TGTGCCAGCACACCGGGACAGGTCCTGCCCGATGAGCAGTTCTTC. Protein sequence: CASTPGQVLPDEQFF.

The V call is TRBV4-3, the J call TRBJ1-1; D not certain. CDR3 length: 15 amino acids. Germline V gene lookup returns CDR1 LGHNA and CDR2 YSLEER. V lost 4 bases to trimming and J lost 2 bases, with 14 bases between them. The CDR3 sequence: CASSPQPLGNTEAFF. The CDR3 nucleotides read TGCGCCAGCAGCCCACAGCCCCTGGGCAACACTGAAGCTTTCTTT.

The rearrangement joins TRBV12-5 to TRBJ2-1; TRBD1 agrees at 8 bases. The CDR3 covers 13 residues. Germline CDR1 LGHNT, CDR2 FRNRAP. V trimming: 11 bases; J trimming: 6 bases; junction bases outside the gene matches: 9. The CDR3 nucleotides read TGTGCTGCAGGGGGCGGCATTATCAATGAGCAGTTCTTC. It is translated as CAAGGGIINEQFF. The full variable domain, its missing parts supplied by reference TRBV12-5 and TRBJ2-1, is DARVTQTPRHKVTEMGQEVTMRCQPILGHNTVFWYRQTMMQGLELLAYFRNRAPLDDSGMPKDRFSAEMPDATLATLKIQPSEPRDSAVYFCAAGGGIINEQFFGPGTRLTVL.

J is TRBJ1-2 and V is TRBV28, with D possibly being TRBD1 (5 bases). The germline V gene has CDR1 MDHEN and CDR2 SYDVKM. The CDR3 totals 14 residues. Trimming took off 5 bases at V and 0 bases at J, with 10 bases between the two ends. CDR3 sequence: CASSPPGANYGYTF. In DNA form, the CDR3 reads TGTGCCAGCAGTCCCCCGGGGGCTAACTATGGCTACACCTTC.

The CDR3 here is CASTGASYNSPLHF. CDR3 sequence (DNA): TGTGCCAGCACAGGCGCCTCCTATAATTCACCCCTCCACTTT. This chain connects TRBV27 to TRBJ1-6; D gene unclear. The V end was cut by 7 bases, the J end by 0 bases, with 7 bases between. The V gene's germline CDR1 is MNHEY and CDR2 SMNVEV (reference sequence). The CDR3 is 14 amino acids.

This chain links TRBV10-3 with TRBJ2-2; TRBD1 matches at 9 bases. The trim removed 6 bases at V and 6 bases at J, leaving 5 bases unmatched. The germline V gene encodes CDR1 ENHRY and CDR2 SYGVKD. The CDR3 extends over 14 amino acids. This CDR3 reads CAIRPGQGSGELFF. CDR3 nucleotide sequence: TGTGCCATCAGGCCGGGACAGGGATCCGGGGAGCTGTTTTTT.

The chain couples TRBV30 to TRBJ2-6, with TRBD2 matching over 7 bases. Looked up from germline, CDR1 is GTSNPN and CDR2 is SVGIG (reference sequence). The ends lost 4 bases at V and 2 bases at J; junction bases unmatched: 2. The CDR3 totals 14 residues. This CDR3 reads CAWMRETGANVLTF. Here the CDR3 DNA reads TGTGCCTGGATGCGGGAGACTGGGGCCAACGTCCTGACTTTC.

J is TRBJ1-1 and V is TRBV9; no firm D call. Germline V gives CDR1 SGDLS, CDR2 YYNGEE. The CDR3 length is 15 residues. The V and J ends lost 3 bases and 7 bases respectively, with 19 bases between them. CDR3 coding DNA: TGTGCCAGCAGCGAAGGGCATCGGGAACGGGATGAAGCTTTCTTT. Protein product: CASSEGHRERDEAFF.

This chain uses TRBV18 with TRBJ1-4; D gene unclear. CDR3 length: 14 amino acids. Looked up from germline, CDR1 is KGHSH and CDR2 is LQKENI. Trimming took 2 bases from V and 8 from J, leaving 12 bases between them. The CDR3, as DNA: TGTGCCAGCTCACCATCCGGTGAGTTAGAAAAACTGTTTTTT. Translated: CASSPSGELEKLFF. Complete variable domain (other parts from reference TRBV18 and TRBJ1-4): NAGVMQNPRHLVRRRGQEARLRCSPMKGHSHVYWYRQLPEEGLKFMVYLQKENIIDESGMPKERFSAEFPKEGPSILRIQQVVRGDSAAYFCASSPSGELEKLFFGSGTQLSVL.